Described below is a single TCR beta chain sequence and its context. Its antigen is unknown. This sample is part of a study of OX40 agonist ivuxolimab in advanced cancers. At the level of the study: Intravenous ivuxolimab was administered to patients every 2 weeks at 0.01 to 10 mg/kg.

V lost 0 bases and J 8 bases, leaving 5 bases between the germline ends. Germline CDR1 MNHNY, CDR2 SVGAGI (reference sequence). The CDR3 has 12 amino acids. On cycle 4 day 1 and cycle 7 day 1, as well as at baseline, blood was sampled. TCRdb's table, derived via immunoSEQ multiplex PCR, lists solely in-frame clones and lacks some. The table includes under 30,000 clones, over 90% detected once. Regarding the study as a whole: The authors did not determine the antigen specificity of the expanded peripheral T cells. Mean expanded clone counts were higher in CD8+ than CD4+ T cells.

The sequence was collected from an adult with an advanced solid tumor such as melanoma, head and neck, liver or kidney cancer. The genes are TRBV6-6 and TRBJ2-1; D gene ambiguous. Sequences were derived from CD4+ or CD8+ T cells sorted from blood, sampled in a trial of the OX40 agonist ivuxolimab. CDR3 residues: CASSYSSDEQFF. CDR3 DNA sequence: TGTGCCAGCAGTTACTCAAGCGATGAGCAGTTCTTC.